This T cell receptor beta chain emerged from a study of blood T cells in healthy people across ages. Primers used in a second PCR of about 7 to 11 cycles were a sample-barcoded 5' primer and a J-beta primer mix. Every single cDNA molecule received a tag from a template-switch adaptor with 12 random nucleotides. TCRdb processed the 5' RACE reads anew with MiXCR; each CDR3 protein has one entry. The sample gives about 1.6 million distinct CDR3 sequences, about 35% of which show up once; approximately 10% is in the top ten. V was pared by 3 bases and J by 6 bases, with 12 bases between. Germline V CDR1 and CDR2: LGHDT, YNNKEL (reference sequence). The CDR3 consists of 15 residues.

The rearrangement links TRBV3-1 to TRBJ1-6; weak D call: TRBD1 (6 bases). This TCR was recovered from a woman aged 25 to 39 in good health. Sequenced material: blood. CDR3 bases: TGTGCCAGCAGCCAGCCGCGGACAGCTAATTCACCCCTCCACTTT. Amino acid sequence: CASSQPRTANSPLHF.